This TCR beta chain is drawn from a study of blood T cells in healthy people across ages. In the case of this clonotype: Its matching antigen is unknown.

General study points: Without sorted subsets, naive and antigen-experienced compartments could not be conclusively compared.

The V end lost 10 bases, the J end lost 6 bases, and 25 bases lay between the germline ends. The CDR3 spans 16 residues. Per the germline V gene, CDR1 is MNHEY and CDR2 is SVGAGI. PCR was performed a second time for roughly 7 to 11 cycles using a sample-barcoded 5' primer and a J-beta primer mix. Paired-end reads containing CDR3 totaled no fewer than 2.5 million for each sample. TCRdb re-derived calls from the 5' RACE reads in MiXCR, one entry per CDR3 protein. The sample records some 1.4 million distinct CDR3 sequences, 35% to 45% being singletons. Sequencing input: blood. This TCR derives from a woman younger than 35 in good health. The chain has TRBV6-5 and TRBJ2-1, with a possible D match to TRBD2 (5 bases). The CDR3 DNA follows: TGTGCCACCAAACGGGGATGGGAAAGGGTGGGCAATGAGCAGTTCTTC. This translates into CATKRGWERVGNEQFF.